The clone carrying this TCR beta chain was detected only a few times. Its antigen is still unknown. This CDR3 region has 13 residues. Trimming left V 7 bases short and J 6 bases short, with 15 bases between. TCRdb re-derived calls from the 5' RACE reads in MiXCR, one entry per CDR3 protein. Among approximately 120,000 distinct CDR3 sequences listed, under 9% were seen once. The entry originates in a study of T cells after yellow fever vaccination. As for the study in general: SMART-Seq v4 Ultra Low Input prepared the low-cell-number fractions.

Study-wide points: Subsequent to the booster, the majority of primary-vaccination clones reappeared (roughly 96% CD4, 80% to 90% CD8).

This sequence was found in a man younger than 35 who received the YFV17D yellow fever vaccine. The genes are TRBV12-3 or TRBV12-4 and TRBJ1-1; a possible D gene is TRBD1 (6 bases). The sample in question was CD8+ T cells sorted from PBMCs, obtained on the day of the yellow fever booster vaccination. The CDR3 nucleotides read TGTGCCAGCAAGGCACAGGGTACGTCTGAAGCTTTCTTT. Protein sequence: CASKAQGTSEAFF.